One T cell receptor beta chain is described in this entry. The method was immunoSEQ multiplex PCR; TCRdb's version includes in-frame clones alone and lacks a portion of them. The sample lists fewer than 90,000 clones, approximately 94% seen once, with more than 0.2% in the top ten. The data were obtained in a study of technical replicates of blood from several donors. The germline gives CDR1 ENHRY, CDR2 SYGVKD. Trimming took 2 bases from V and 7 from J, leaving 15 bases between them. The CDR3 is 14 residues long. The J gene is TRBJ2-7, the V gene TRBV10-3, with D hard to call. The specimen was T cells isolated from PBMCs. The source of this sequence is a human donor in good health. CDR3 amino acids: CAISEAESYGEQYF. DNA for the CDR3: TGTGCCATCAGTGAGGCGGAAAGTTATGGGGAGCAGTACTTC.